This TCR beta chain is drawn from a study of T cells in Graves' hyperthyroidism and ophthalmopathy. The TCR beta CDR3 regions underwent amplification using RNA transcripts as the source. Primed by the HTBI set, a first-round RT-PCR was run on the TCR CDR3. TCRdb independently ran MiXCR on the multiplex PCR reads; one entry per CDR3 protein. This sample has 550,000 to 700,000 distinct CDR3 sequences, with roughly 14% found just once. This CDR3 spans 16 amino acids. The ends lost 0 bases at V and 1 base at J; junction bases unmatched: 1. Germline values: CDR1 MNHEY, CDR2 SVGAGI. This clonotype was seen at least ten times. The antigen is undetermined. Patients were excluded for uncontrolled infection, other autoimmune disease, pregnancy or lactation. Notes on the study in general: Also found in blood were most expanded thyroid clonotypes above 0.001.

Material: blood. The TCR was taken from a woman aged 40 to 50 with Graves' ophthalmopathy. This chain connects TRBV6-5 to TRBJ2-2; TRBD2 aligns across 8 bases. The CDR3 region is CASSYSLAGNTGELFF. DNA of the CDR3: TGTGCCAGCAGTTACTCCCTAGCGGGGAACACCGGGGAGCTGTTTTTT.